The 10 T cell receptor beta chains in this list originate from one sample, sequenced in a study of T cell changes during pregnancy in multiple sclerosis. The repertoire was sequenced with immunoSEQ multiplex PCR; TCRdb's copy has only in-frame clones and lacks some. The sample has about 40,000 clones, roughly 93% seen once; the top ten hold roughly 8%. The input for sequencing was CD8+ T cells from peripheral blood mononuclear cells, taken in the third trimester of pregnancy. The receptors were sampled from a female donor with multiple sclerosis, enrolled in a pregnancy study.

J is TRBJ1-4 and V is TRBV7-9, with a possible D match to TRBD1 (6 bases). Trimming took 2 bases from V and 5 from J, leaving 12 bases between them. This CDR3 is built from 15 residues. The germline V gene encodes CDR1 SEHNR and CDR2 FQNEAQ (reference sequence). This chain's CDR3 is CASSLKSGANEKLFF. The CDR3 coding sequence is TGTGCCAGCAGCTTAAAGTCAGGGGCCAATGAAAAACTGTTTTTT.

The chain combines TRBV7-9 with TRBJ1-2; D call uncertain. V lost 5 bases to trimming and J lost 8 bases, with 9 bases between them. The V gene's germline CDR1 is SEHNR and CDR2 FQNEAQ (reference sequence). The CDR3 contains 11 residues. CDR3 in DNA: TGTGCCAGCAGCCCTCCCGGGGGCTACACCTTC. Its protein product is CASSPPGGYTF.

The chain carries TRBV19 and TRBJ2-7; a weak D match, TRBD2 (6 bases). Trimming left V 6 bases short and J 4 bases short, with 7 bases between. The CDR3 covers 11 residues. The germline V gene has CDR1 LNHDA and CDR2 SQIVND (reference sequence). CDR3 bases: TGTGCCAGTAGGGGAGGTTACGAGCAGTACTTC. This gives the protein CASRGGYEQYF.

The V gene is TRBV6-1, the J gene TRBJ2-1, with TRBD2 matching 11 bases. Germline V gene data show CDR1 as MNHNS and CDR2 as SASEGT. The CDR3 is 15 residues long. The ends lost 7 bases at V and 6 bases at J; junction bases unmatched: 8. The CDR3 region is CASKATSGGFNEQFF. The CDR3 nucleotides are TGTGCCAGCAAAGCTACTAGCGGGGGATTCAATGAGCAGTTCTTC.

The chain uses TRBV9 and TRBJ1-3, with TRBD1 identical over 8 bases. Looked up from germline, CDR1 is SGDLS and CDR2 is YYNGEE. V gave up 4 bases and J gave up 4 bases; unmatched junction bases: 10. The CDR3 loop spans 16 amino acids. CDR3: CASSLQTGADGNTIYF. The CDR3 nucleotides read TGTGCCAGCAGCCTACAGACAGGGGCTGACGGAAACACCATATATTTT.

The J gene is TRBJ1-3, the V gene TRBV30; 7 bases agree with TRBD1. The CDR3 covers 14 residues. V trimming: 5 bases; J trimming: 3 bases; junction bases outside the gene matches: 7. Germline V gene sequence: CDR1 GTSNPN, CDR2 SVGIG (reference sequence). The CDR3 nucleotides read TGTGCCTGGGGCAAGGGGGCTCGTGGAAACACCATATATTTT. This translates into CAWGKGARGNTIYF.

This rearrangement joins TRBV27 to TRBJ2-7; D gene uncertain. Germline loops: CDR1 MNHEY, CDR2 SMNVEV (reference sequence). V lost 3 bases, J lost 0 bases, and 6 bases lay in between. CDR3 length: 13 amino acids. The CDR3 spells CASSFSNSYEQYF. As DNA, the CDR3 is TGTGCCAGCAGTTTCTCTAACTCCTACGAGCAGTACTTC.

CDR3 protein: CASSLRGNEQFF. Written as DNA, the CDR3 is TGTGCCAGCAGTTTACGGGGGAATGAGCAGTTCTTC. This chain links TRBV27 with TRBJ2-1; D is possibly TRBD2 (6 bases). The CDR3 contains 12 residues. The V end lost 2 bases, the J end lost 7 bases, and 6 bases lay between the germline ends. From germline, CDR1 is MNHEY and CDR2 SMNVEV (reference sequence).

The V and J genes are TRBV7-6 and TRBJ2-6; 9 nucleotides align to TRBD1. V lost 5 bases, J lost 4 bases, and 3 bases stayed unmatched. The CDR3 is 15 amino acids. CDR1 SGHVS and CDR2 FNYEAQ come from the germline V gene. The CDR3 nucleotides read TGTGCCAGCAGCCCGGGACAGGGAGGGGCCAACGTCCTGACTTTC. This translates into CASSPGQGGANVLTF.

V usage is TRBV7-8 and J usage is TRBJ2-3; D not certain. The CDR3 runs to 16 residues. CDR1 is SGHVS, CDR2 FQNEAQ, per germline. The V gene lost 4 bases and the J gene lost 2 bases, with 16 bases spanning the gap. CDR3 amino acids: CASSSDSGLFTDTQYF. In DNA form, the CDR3 reads TGTGCCAGCAGCTCAGACTCCGGCCTTTTCACAGATACGCAGTATTTT. The full variable domain, its missing parts supplied by reference TRBV7-8 and TRBJ2-3, is GAGVSQSPRYKVAKRGQDVALRCDPISGHVSLFWYQQALGQGPEFLTYFQNEAQLDKSGLPSDRFFAERPEGSVSTLKIQRTQQEDSAVYLCASSSDSGLFTDTQYFGPGTRLTVL.